This T cell receptor beta chain emerged from a study of OX40 agonist ivuxolimab in advanced cancers. This clone appeared once. Profiled with immunoSEQ multiplex PCR; TCRdb holds only in-frame clones, not every one. This table holds 55,000 to 65,000 clones, around 84% found once. The sequencing used CD4+ or CD8+ T cells sorted from blood, collected in a trial of the OX40 agonist ivuxolimab. The clonotype comes from an adult with an advanced solid tumor such as melanoma, head and neck, liver or kidney cancer.

The CDR3 protein is CASSSTTSGPSYNEQFF. The CDR3 DNA sequence: TGTGCCAGCAGCTCGACCACTAGCGGCCCCTCCTACAATGAGCAGTTCTTC. This chain uses TRBV7-6 with TRBJ2-1; 8 bases line up with TRBD2. V shed 4 bases, J shed 0 bases, and the junction held 8 bases outside the gene matches. From germline, CDR1 is SGHVS and CDR2 FNYEAQ. CDR3 length: 17 residues.